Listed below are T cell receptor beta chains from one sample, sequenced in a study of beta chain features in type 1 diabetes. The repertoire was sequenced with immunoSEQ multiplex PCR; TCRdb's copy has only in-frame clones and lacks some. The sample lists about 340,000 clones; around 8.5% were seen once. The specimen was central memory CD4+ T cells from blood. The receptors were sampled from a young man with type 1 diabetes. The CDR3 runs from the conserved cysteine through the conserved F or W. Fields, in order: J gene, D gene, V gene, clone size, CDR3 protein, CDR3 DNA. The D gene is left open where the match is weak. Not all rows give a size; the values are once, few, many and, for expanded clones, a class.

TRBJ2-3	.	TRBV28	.	CASRVGAPTDTQYF	TGTGCCAGCAGGGTAGGGGCGCCAACAGATACGCAGTATTTT
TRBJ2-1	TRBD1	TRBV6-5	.	CASSYSFTGQGNEQFF	TGTGCCAGCAGTTACTCCTTCACGGGACAGGGGAATGAGCAGTTCTTC
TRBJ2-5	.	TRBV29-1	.	CSVGRDMETQYF	TGCAGCGTTGGGCGGGACATGGAGACCCAGTACTTC
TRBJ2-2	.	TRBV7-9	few	CASSSDYNYLNTGELFF	TGTGCCAGCAGCTCGGACTACAATTACCTTAACACCGGGGAGCTGTTTTTT
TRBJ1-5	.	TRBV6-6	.	CASSLDSNQPQHF	TGTGCCAGCAGCCTGGACAGCAATCAGCCCCAGCATTTT
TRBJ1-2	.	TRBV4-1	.	CASSQDPKQGSYGYTF	TGCGCCAGCAGCCAAGATCCGAAGCAGGGAAGCTATGGCTACACCTTC
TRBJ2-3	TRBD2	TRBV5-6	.	CASSVTSGVIRDTQYF	TGTGCCAGCAGCGTGACTAGCGGGGTAATACGGGATACGCAGTATTTT
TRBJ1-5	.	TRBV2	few	CASIPGVNQPQHF	TGTGCCAGCATTCCGGGTGTTAATCAGCCCCAGCATTTT
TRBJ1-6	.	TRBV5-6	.	CASSLGPNSPLHF	TGTGCCAGCAGCTTGGGACCGAATTCACCCCTCCACTTT
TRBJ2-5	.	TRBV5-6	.	CASSLWASFPGTQYF	TGTGCCAGCAGCTTGTGGGCTAGTTTTCCAGGGACCCAGTACTTC
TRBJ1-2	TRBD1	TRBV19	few	CASNTGEGYGYTF	TGTGCCAGTAACACAGGGGAAGGCTATGGCTACACCTTC
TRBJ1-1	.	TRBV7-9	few	CASSFAGEYTEAFF	TGTGCCAGCAGCTTTGCAGGGGAGTACACTGAAGCTTTCTTT
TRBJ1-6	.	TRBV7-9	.	CASSLTGLNNSPLHF	TGTGCCAGCAGCTTAACGGGACTTAATAATTCACCCCTCCACTTT
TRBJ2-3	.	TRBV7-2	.	CASSLRPDADTQYF	TGTGCCAGCAGCTTGAGACCGGACGCAGATACGCAGTATTTT
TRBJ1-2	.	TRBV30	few	CAWTNDGYTF	TGTGCCTGGACGAACGATGGCTACACCTTC
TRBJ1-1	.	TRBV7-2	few	CASSPWAVNTEAFF	TGTGCCAGCAGCCCATGGGCGGTGAACACTGAAGCTTTCTTT
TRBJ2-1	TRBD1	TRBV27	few	CASSSDRDRAYNEQFF	TGTGCCAGCAGTTCCGACAGAGACAGGGCATACAATGAGCAGTTCTTC
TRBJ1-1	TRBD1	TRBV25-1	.	CASSADRGYTEAFF	TGTGCCAGCAGTGCGGACAGGGGTTACACTGAAGCTTTCTTT
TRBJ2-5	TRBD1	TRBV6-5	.	CASRAGTGGAKTQYF	TGTGCCAGCAGGGCTGGGACAGGGGGCGCGAAGACCCAGTACTTC
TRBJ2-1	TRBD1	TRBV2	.	CASTRTGGDEQFF	TGTGCCAGCACCAGGACAGGGGGGGATGAGCAGTTCTTC
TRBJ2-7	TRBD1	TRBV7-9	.	CASSLATGGKNEQYF	TGTGCCAGCAGCTTAGCAACAGGGGGCAAGAACGAGCAGTACTTC
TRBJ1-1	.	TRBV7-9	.	CASSPKGGARAEAFF	TGTGCCAGCAGCCCCAAGGGGGGGGCGAGGGCTGAAGCTTTCTTT
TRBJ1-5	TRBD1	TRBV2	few	CASSGPGTVNQPQHF	TGTGCCAGCAGTGGCCCCGGGACAGTCAATCAGCCCCAGCATTTT
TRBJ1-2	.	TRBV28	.	CASSPRAYGYTF	TGTGCCAGCAGTCCCCGCGCCTATGGCTACACCTTC
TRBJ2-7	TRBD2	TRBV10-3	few	CAIRPLGGSYEQYF	TGTGCCATCAGGCCCTTGGGGGGGAGCTACGAGCAGTACTTC
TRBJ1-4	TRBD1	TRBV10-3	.	CAISMGQGDEKLFF	TGTGCCATCAGTATGGGACAGGGCGATGAAAAACTGTTTTTT
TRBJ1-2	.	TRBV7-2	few	CASSETGLGGYTF	TGTGCCAGCAGCGAGACAGGCTTAGGAGGCTACACCTTC
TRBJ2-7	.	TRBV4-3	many	CASSQELRHYEQYF	TGCGCCAGCAGCCAAGAGCTACGCCACTACGAGCAGTACTTC
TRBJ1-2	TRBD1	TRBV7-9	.	CASSPGQGPNYGYTF	TGTGCCAGCAGCCCGGGACAGGGACCTAACTATGGCTACACCTTC
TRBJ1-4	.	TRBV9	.	CASSPGRGVTTNEKLFF	TGTGCCAGCAGCCCTGGTCGGGGCGTTACGACTAATGAAAAACTGTTTTTT
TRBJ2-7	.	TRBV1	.	CTSSGRQRRYEQYF	TGCACCAGCAGCGGAAGACAAAGACGTTACGAGCAGTACTTC
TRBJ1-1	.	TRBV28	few	CASSLSSGANTEAFF	TGTGCCAGCAGTTTATCCTCGGGAGCGAACACTGAAGCTTTCTTT
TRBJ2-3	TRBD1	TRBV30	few	CAWSVGQGTDTQYF	TGTGCCTGGAGTGTGGGACAGGGCACAGATACGCAGTATTTT
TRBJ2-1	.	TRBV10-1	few	CASSERGYNEQFF	TGCGCCAGCAGTGAGCGGGGGTACAATGAGCAGTTCTTC
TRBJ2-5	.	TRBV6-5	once	CASSRKGTQYF	TGTGCCAGCAGTCGGAAGGGGACCCAGTACTTC
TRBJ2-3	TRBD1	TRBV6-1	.	CASNRDRITDTQYF	TGTGCCAGCAACCGGGACAGGATCACAGATACGCAGTATTTT
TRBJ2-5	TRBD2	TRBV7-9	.	CASKTSGGPQETQYF	TGTGCCAGCAAGACTAGCGGGGGGCCCCAAGAGACCCAGTACTTC
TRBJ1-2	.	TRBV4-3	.	CASSQEIEEDYGYTF	TGCGCCAGCAGCCAAGAGATCGAAGAGGACTATGGCTACACCTTC
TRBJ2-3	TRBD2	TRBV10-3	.	CAVGTSGVSLSTDTQYF	TGTGCCGTTGGGACTAGCGGAGTGAGTCTTAGCACAGATACGCAGTATTTT
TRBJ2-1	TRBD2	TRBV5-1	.	CASSTSTSGGYNEQFF	TGCGCCAGCAGCACCTCGACTAGCGGGGGGTACAATGAGCAGTTCTTC
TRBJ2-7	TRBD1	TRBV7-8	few	CASRPGQSYEQYF	TGTGCCAGCAGACCGGGACAGAGCTACGAGCAGTACTTC
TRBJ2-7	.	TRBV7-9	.	CASSLSQGSYEQYF	TGTGCCAGCAGCTTATCACAGGGCTCCTACGAGCAGTACTTC